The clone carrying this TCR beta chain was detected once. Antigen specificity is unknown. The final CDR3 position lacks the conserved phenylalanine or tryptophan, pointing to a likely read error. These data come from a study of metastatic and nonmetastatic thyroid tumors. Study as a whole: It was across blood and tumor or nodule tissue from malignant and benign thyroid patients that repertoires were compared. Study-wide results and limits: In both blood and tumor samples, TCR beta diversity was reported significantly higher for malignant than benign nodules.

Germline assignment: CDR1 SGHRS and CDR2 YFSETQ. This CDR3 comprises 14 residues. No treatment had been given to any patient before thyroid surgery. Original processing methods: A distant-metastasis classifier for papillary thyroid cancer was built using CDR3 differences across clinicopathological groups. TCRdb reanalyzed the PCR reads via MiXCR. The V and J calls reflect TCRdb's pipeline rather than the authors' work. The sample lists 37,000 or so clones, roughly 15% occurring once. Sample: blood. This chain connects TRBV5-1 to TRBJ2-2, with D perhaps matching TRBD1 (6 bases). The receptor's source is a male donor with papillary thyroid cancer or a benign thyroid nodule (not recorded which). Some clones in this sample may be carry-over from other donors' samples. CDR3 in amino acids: CAISATGMAGELFL. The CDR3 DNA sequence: TGCGCCATCAGCGCCACAGGGATGGCCGGGGAGCTGTTTCTT.